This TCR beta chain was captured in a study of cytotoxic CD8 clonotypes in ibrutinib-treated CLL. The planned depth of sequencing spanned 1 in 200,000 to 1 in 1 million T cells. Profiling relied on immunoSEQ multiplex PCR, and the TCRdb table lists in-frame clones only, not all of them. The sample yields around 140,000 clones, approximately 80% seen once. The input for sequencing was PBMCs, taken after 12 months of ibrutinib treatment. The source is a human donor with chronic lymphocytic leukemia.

The chain's CDR3 is CASSMETRNTGELFF. CDR3 nucleotide sequence: TGTGCCAGTAGTATGGAAACTAGAAACACCGGGGAGCTGTTTTTT. V usage is TRBV19 and J usage is TRBJ2-2; TRBD2 might be the D (5 bases). The CDR3 covers 15 residues. Trimming cost V 3 bases and J 2 bases, with 10 bases left between them. CDR1 and CDR2 (germline): LNHDA, SQIVND (reference sequence).